The 30 T cell receptor beta chains below come from one sample, sequenced in a study of cytomegalovirus exposure and HLA in healthy donors. It was with 60 Vbeta and 13 Jbeta primers that the PCR ran. Clones were read by immunoSEQ multiplex PCR, and TCRdb kept only the in-frame ones, dropping some. The sample contains 110,000 or so clones, roughly 76% of which appear only once. Sequencing input: PBMCs. The receptors stem from a man aged 25-40 years in good health and CMV-seropositive.

This clone was observed a few times. This rearrangement joins TRBV10-3 to TRBJ2-2; 7 bases are a match to TRBD1. The germline CDR1 and CDR2 sequences are ENHRY and SYGVKD. The CDR3 has 15 residues. The V and J ends lost 5 bases and 0 bases, in that order; junction bases with no gene match: 3. The CDR3 spells CAISQDRTNTGELFF. Here the CDR3 DNA reads TGTGCCATCAGTCAGGACAGGACGAACACCGGGGAGCTGTTTTTT.

V gene TRBV6-6 combines with J gene TRBJ2-2; D ambiguous. This CDR3 spans 14 amino acids. Trimming took off 7 bases at V and 2 bases at J, with 11 bases between the two ends. CDR1 is MNHNY, CDR2 SVGAGI, per germline (reference sequence). CDR3 coding DNA: TGTGCCAGCACGAGGTTACTTAACACCGGGGAGCTGTTTTTT. As protein: CASTRLLNTGELFF.

CDR3 nucleotides: TGCGCCAGCAGCTTCCTTCCGCCGGGACAGGGTGGCGAGCAGTACTTC. It specifies CASSFLPPGQGGEQYF. The chain links TRBV5-1 to TRBJ2-7, with 9 bases that match TRBD1. With V trimmed by 2 bases and J by 6 bases, 12 bases remained unmatched. CDR1 SGHRS and CDR2 YFSETQ come from the germline V gene. The CDR3 is 16 residues long.

The J gene is TRBJ2-5, the V gene TRBV5-4, with TRBD1 matching over 10 bases. Germline CDR1 SGHNT, CDR2 YYREEE (reference sequence). There are 15 residues in the CDR3. Germline trimming cut 4 bases from V and 4 bases from J; bases unmatched to any gene: 7. CDR3 nucleotides: TGTGCCAGCAGCGTCGACAGGGGGCTGGGAGAGACCCAGTACTTC. Protein sequence: CASSVDRGLGETQYF.

The gene calls are TRBV7-9 and TRBJ2-3, with TRBD2 matching 7 bases. Trimming at V came to 4 bases and at J to 14 bases, leaving 9 bases not matched to a gene. Germline values: CDR1 SEHNR, CDR2 FQNEAQ (reference sequence). The CDR3 covers 12 residues. CDR3 residues: CASSSPGGNLYF. Here the CDR3 DNA reads TGTGCCAGCAGCTCCCCGGGGGGAAACTTGTATTTT. The full variable domain, its missing parts supplied by reference TRBV7-9 and TRBJ2-3, is DTGVSQNPRHKITKRGQNVTFRCDPISEHNRLYWYRQTLGQGPEFLTYFQNEAQLEKSRLLSDRFSAERPKGSFSTLEIQRTEQGDSAMYLCASSSPGGNLYFGPGTRLTVL.

This CDR3 reads CASSQGDRLFNGYTF. CDR3 sequence (DNA): TGTGCCAGCAGCCAAGGGGACAGATTATTTAATGGCTACACCTTC. V and J are TRBV4-2 and TRBJ1-2, with TRBD1 matching 7 bases. With V trimmed by 1 base and J by 6 bases, 8 bases remained unmatched. This CDR3 has 15 residues. Germline V gene data show CDR1 as LGHNA and CDR2 as YNFKEQ.

This clone was observed a few times. The rearrangement uses TRBV2 and TRBJ1-6; TRBD1 agrees at 8 bases. With 5 bases clipped from V and 8 bases from J, the junction kept 8 bases outside the gene matches. CDR3 length equals 15 residues. Germline assignment: CDR1 SNHLY and CDR2 FYNNEI. The CDR3 loop is CASSLGQGRDSPLHF. The CDR3 region has the DNA TGTGCCAGCAGTCTAGGACAGGGAAGAGATTCACCCCTCCACTTT.

The chain combines TRBV7-2 with TRBJ1-4; D ambiguous. The CDR3 is 13 amino acids. Trimming took off 5 bases at V and 5 bases at J, with 9 bases between the two ends. Germline V gene data show CDR1 as SGHTA and CDR2 as FQGNSA. CDR3 sequence (DNA): TGTGCCAGCAGCCCCGGTTTGAATGAAAAACTGTTTTTT. This codes for CASSPGLNEKLFF. Filled out from reference TRBV7-2 and TRBJ1-4, the complete variable domain reads GAGVSQSPSNKVTEKGKDVELRCDPISGHTALYWYRQSLGQGLEFLIYFQGNSAPDKSGLPSDRFSAERTGGSVSTLTIQRTQQEDSAVYLCASSPGLNEKLFFGSGTQLSVL.

This clone was detected only once. The chain uses TRBV2 and TRBJ2-3; D is undetermined. V shed 3 bases and J shed 0 bases, with 4 bases lying between them. The length of the CDR3 is 13 residues. CDR1 and CDR2 from the germline V gene are SNHLY and FYNNEI. DNA for the CDR3: TGTGCCAGCAGTGACAGGAGCACAGATACGCAGTATTTT. Protein: CASSDRSTDTQYF.

In this sample, this clone turned up once. The chain combines TRBV27 with TRBJ1-4, with no clear D. The CDR3 spans 13 residues. The germline gives CDR1 MNHEY, CDR2 SMNVEV (reference sequence). V lost 6 bases and J 4 bases, leaving 9 bases between the germline ends. Written as DNA, the CDR3 is TGTGCCAGCAGCGTCGTTCTTAATGAAAAACTGTTTTTT. Protein: CASSVVLNEKLFF.

The chain carries TRBV7-8 and TRBJ2-7; tentative D call: TRBD2 (5 bases). This CDR3 is built from 13 residues. V was clipped by 5 bases and J by 6 bases, with 14 bases between them. The germline V gene has CDR1 SGHVS and CDR2 FQNEAQ. The CDR3: CASSRGPSREQYF. CDR3 nucleotide sequence: TGTGCCAGCAGCCGAGGGCCTTCTCGCGAGCAGTACTTC.

The chain joins TRBV4-1 to TRBJ2-5, with D perhaps TRBD1 (6 bases). CDR1 and CDR2 from the germline V gene are MGHRA and YSYEKL. V lost 3 bases and J lost 2, with 16 bases in between. The CDR3 runs to 16 residues. CDR3 DNA: TGCGCCAGCAGCCAGCCCCCTACAGGGCGTCAAGAGACCCAGTACTTC. Protein sequence: CASSQPPTGRQETQYF.

J is TRBJ2-7 and V is TRBV5-6; D gene ambiguous. The CDR3 totals 11 residues. Trimming removed 0 bases at V and 7 bases at J, with 5 bases between. Germline CDR1 SGHDT, CDR2 YYEEEE. The CDR3: CASSLAREQYF. The CDR3 DNA sequence: TGTGCCAGCAGCTTGGCTCGGGAGCAGTACTTC.

The rearrangement links TRBV7-2 to TRBJ2-1; TRBD1 aligns across 8 bases. This CDR3 has 15 amino acids. V lost 5 bases, J lost 3 bases, and 6 bases stayed unmatched. The germline CDR1 and CDR2 sequences are SGHTA and FQGNSA. The CDR3 loop reads CASSRDRGGYNEQFF. The CDR3 DNA reads TGTGCCAGCAGCCGAGACAGGGGCGGCTACAATGAGCAGTTCTTC. Supplemented by reference TRBV7-2 and TRBJ2-1, the full variable domain reads GAGVSQSPSNKVTEKGKDVELRCDPISGHTALYWYRQSLGQGLEFLIYFQGNSAPDKSGLPSDRFSAERTGGSVSTLTIQRTQQEDSAVYLCASSRDRGGYNEQFFGPGTRLTVL.

The chain carries TRBV4-1 and TRBJ1-2, with 8 bases lining up with TRBD1. The J segment lost 5 bases and the V segment lost 2 bases, leaving 4 bases of the junction unmatched. CDR1 and CDR2 from the germline V gene are MGHRA and YSYEKL. The CDR3 extends over 14 amino acids. The DNA of the CDR3 is TGCGCCAGCAGCCAACCGGACAGGGATTATGGCTACACCTTC. This translates into CASSQPDRDYGYTF.

This clone appeared a single time. The V and J genes are TRBV19 and TRBJ1-2; a possible D gene is TRBD1 (5 bases). This CDR3 contains 14 residues. Between the trimmed V and J ends, which lost 5 bases and 4 bases, there was a span of 14 bases. The germline V gene has CDR1 LNHDA and CDR2 SQIVND (reference sequence). CDR3 residues: CASSPRGWSYGYTF. In DNA form, the CDR3 reads TGTGCCAGTAGTCCACGGGGGTGGAGCTATGGCTACACCTTC.

V is TRBV6-5 and J is TRBJ2-2, with 7 bases lining up with TRBD2. The J segment lost 2 bases and the V segment lost 5 bases, leaving 5 bases of the junction unmatched. Germline lookup yields CDR1 MNHEY and CDR2 SVGAGI. CDR3 length: 15 residues. The chain's CDR3 is CASSPPGGNTGELFF. The CDR3 DNA sequence: TGTGCCAGCAGTCCCCCGGGGGGTAACACCGGGGAGCTGTTTTTT.

This clone has a single count. CDR3 residues: CASSWDRVDGELFF. CDR3 bases: TGCGCCAGCAGCTGGGACAGGGTTGATGGGGAGCTGTTTTTT. The rearrangement links TRBV5-1 to TRBJ2-2; 9 bases are a match to TRBD1. This CDR3 is built from 14 residues. Germline loops: CDR1 SGHRS, CDR2 YFSETQ. J lost 8 bases, V lost 3 bases, and 5 bases had no gene match. Filled out from reference TRBV5-1 and TRBJ2-2, the complete variable domain reads KAGVTQTPRYLIKTRGQQVTLSCSPISGHRSVSWYQQTPGQGLQFLFEYFSETQRNKGNFPGRFSGRQFSNSRSEMNVSTLELGDSALYLCASSWDRVDGELFFGEGSRLTVL.

A single count supports this clone. Other DNA sequences of this sample code for an identical CDR3. V usage is TRBV27 and J usage is TRBJ1-1, with a weak D call TRBD1 (5 bases). Between the trimmed V and J ends, which lost 2 bases and 3 bases, there was a span of 7 bases. Germline V gives CDR1 MNHEY, CDR2 SMNVEV (reference sequence). The CDR3 loop spans 13 amino acids. For the CDR3, the DNA is TGTGCCAGCAGTTTAGGGGGGGACACTGAAGCTTTCTTT. As protein: CASSLGGDTEAFF.

The chain has TRBV30 and TRBJ2-3, with 7 positions matching TRBD1. Losses at the gene ends were 2 bases for V and 4 bases for J; bases not matched to a gene: 9. The length of the CDR3 is 15 residues. Germline V gene data show CDR1 as GTSNPN and CDR2 as SVGIG (reference sequence). The CDR3 DNA reads TGTGCCTGGAGTTATCGACAGGGATGGGCAGATACGCAGTATTTT. Its protein product is CAWSYRQGWADTQYF.

The genes are TRBV30 and TRBJ1-5; D uncertain. V was cut by 3 bases and J by 7 bases, with 10 bases left in between. The germline gives CDR1 GTSNPN, CDR2 SVGIG (reference sequence). This CDR3 is built from 12 residues. CDR3 bases: TGTGCCTGGAGGAAGGGAGGCCAGCCCCAGCATTTT. Amino acid sequence: CAWRKGGQPQHF.

The V gene is TRBV30, the J gene TRBJ1-2; no clear D. The CDR3 runs 11 residues. Deletions cut 2 bases from V and 7 bases from J, with 8 bases between. Per germline, CDR1 GTSNPN and CDR2 SVGIG (reference sequence). The chain's CDR3 is CAWSPSGGYTF. In DNA form, the CDR3 reads TGTGCCTGGAGTCCTTCGGGTGGCTACACCTTC.

The rearrangement joins TRBV11-2 to TRBJ1-2, with D uncertain. There are 13 residues in the CDR3. The V end was cut by 5 bases, the J end by 4 bases, with 11 bases between. Germline CDR1 and CDR2: SGHAT and FQNNGV. The CDR3: CASSGGLGYGYTF. The CDR3 DNA is TGTGCCAGCAGCGGCGGGTTAGGCTATGGCTACACCTTC.

This rearrangement joins TRBV5-5 to TRBJ1-2; D possibly corresponds to TRBD1 (6 bases). This CDR3 has 14 residues. The V and J ends lost 1 base and 6 bases respectively, with 13 bases between them. Per the germline V gene, CDR1 is SGHKS and CDR2 is YYEKEE (reference sequence). CDR3 protein: CASSLQSDRNGYTF. CDR3 bases: TGTGCCAGCAGCTTGCAGTCGGACAGAAATGGCTACACCTTC.

V usage is TRBV4-3 and J usage is TRBJ2-2; 9 nucleotides align to TRBD1. V lost 5 bases and J lost 2; bases outside the gene matches: 3. CDR1 LGHNA and CDR2 YSLEER come from the germline V gene. CDR3 size: 15 residues. The CDR3: CASSEGQGNTGELFF. The DNA for the CDR3 is TGCGCCAGCAGCGAGGGACAGGGAAACACCGGGGAGCTGTTTTTT.

In its sample, this clone was seen once. This sequence joins TRBV9 and TRBJ2-5, with D possibly TRBD2 on 6 matching bases. Germline V gives CDR1 SGDLS, CDR2 YYNGEE. Between the trimmed V and J ends, which lost 0 bases and 5 bases, there was a span of 17 bases. The CDR3 totals 16 residues. The CDR3 DNA sequence: TGTGCCAGCAGCGTAGCTAGGATTGGCGGGGCTGAGACCCAGTACTTC. Its translation: CASSVARIGGAETQYF.

The CDR3 reads CASSEQGSYQPQHF. The CDR3 DNA reads TGTGCCAGCAGTGAACAGGGGTCCTATCAGCCCCAGCATTTT. This chain connects TRBV6-4 to TRBJ1-5; 7 bases agree with TRBD1. Germline CDR1 reads MRHNA; CDR2 reads SNTAGT. V gave up 3 bases and J gave up 5 bases; unmatched junction bases: 4. The CDR3 runs to 14 residues.

The V gene is TRBV11-1, the J gene TRBJ2-1; TRBD1 aligns across 10 bases. The junction had 5 bases not matched to a gene; V was cut back by 6 bases and J by 9 bases. Per the germline V gene, CDR1 is SGHAT and CDR2 is FQDESV (reference sequence). There are 13 residues in the CDR3. DNA for the CDR3: TGTGCCAGCAGTACGACAGGGGGCACTGAGCAGTTCTTC. This codes for CASSTTGGTEQFF.

This chain uses TRBV5-1 with TRBJ2-5, with 13 bases that match TRBD2. Trimming removed 4 bases from V and 5 bases from J; junction bases left unmatched: 5. CDR1 and CDR2 from the germline V gene are SGHRS and YFSETQ. The CDR3 is 15 residues long. DNA of the CDR3: TGCGCCAGCAGCCTCGGGACTAGCGGGGAGGAGACCCAGTACTTC. Translating gives CASSLGTSGEETQYF.

The chain recombines TRBV4-3 with TRBJ1-6; 7 nucleotides align to TRBD1. Germline CDR1 is LGHNA and CDR2 is YSLEER. V was clipped by 1 base and J by 8 bases; unmatched bases: 11. The CDR3 loop spans 17 amino acids. As DNA, the CDR3 is TGCGCCAGCAGCCAAGGGGATCAGGGGGGATGGGATTCACCCCTCCACTTT. Residues: CASSQGDQGGWDSPLHF.